This T cell receptor (beta chain) was found in a study of shared clonotypes between healthy human individuals. Study details: For every donor, three CD4 naive, three CD4 memory, two CD8 naive and one CD8 memory plates were used.

The genomic DNA of each subset was split evenly across several immunoSEQ plates. Generated by immunoSEQ multiplex PCR, the TCRdb table keeps only in-frame clones and is missing some. The table lists hundreds of thousands of clones, 96% of them singletons, with approximately 0.062% in the top ten. V lost 1 base, J lost 8 bases, and 13 bases lay in between. CDR3 length equals 14 residues. CDR1 and CDR2 from the germline V gene are SGHDT and YYEEEE. A CD45RA-negative memory subset and a CD45RA+ naive subset were separated from the CD4+ cells. General study results and limits: Across subsets, estimated richness was generally greater for naive than for memory populations.

Points on this clone: Its antigen is still unknown.

The chain uses TRBV5-6 and TRBJ2-1; D uncertain. Sequencing was carried out using naive CD4+ T cells sorted from blood. This sample's subset: CD45RA+ positively selected. The clonotype originates from a woman under 40 in good health. In DNA, the CDR3 is TGTGCCAGCAGCTTGTGGACCCGGCGGCATGAGCAGTTCTTC. Translated: CASSLWTRRHEQFF.